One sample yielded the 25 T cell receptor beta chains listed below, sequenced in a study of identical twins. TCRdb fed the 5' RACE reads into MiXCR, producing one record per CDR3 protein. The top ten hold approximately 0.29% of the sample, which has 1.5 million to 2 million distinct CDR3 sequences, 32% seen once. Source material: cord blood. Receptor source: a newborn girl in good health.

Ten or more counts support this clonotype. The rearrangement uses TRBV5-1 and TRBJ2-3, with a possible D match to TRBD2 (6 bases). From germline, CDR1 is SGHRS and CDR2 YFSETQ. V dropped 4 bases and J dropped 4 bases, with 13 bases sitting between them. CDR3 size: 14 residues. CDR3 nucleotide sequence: TGCGCCAGCAGCCTTGCTAGCGCCGCAGATACGCAGTATTTT. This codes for CASSLASAADTQYF.

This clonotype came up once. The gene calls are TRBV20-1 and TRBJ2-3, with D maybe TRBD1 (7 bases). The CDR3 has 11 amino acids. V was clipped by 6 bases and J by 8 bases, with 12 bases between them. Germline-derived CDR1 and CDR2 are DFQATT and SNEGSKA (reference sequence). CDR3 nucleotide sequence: TGCAGTGCACTCCAGGGGGGTACGCAGTATTTT. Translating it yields CSALQGGTQYF.

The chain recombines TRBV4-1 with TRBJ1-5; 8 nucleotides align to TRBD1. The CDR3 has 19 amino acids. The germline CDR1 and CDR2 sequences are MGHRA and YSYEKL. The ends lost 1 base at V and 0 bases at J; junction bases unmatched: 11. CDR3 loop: CASSQAPGQDGYSNQPQHF. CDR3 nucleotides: TGCGCCAGCAGCCAAGCTCCGGGACAGGACGGTTATAGCAATCAGCCCCAGCATTTT.

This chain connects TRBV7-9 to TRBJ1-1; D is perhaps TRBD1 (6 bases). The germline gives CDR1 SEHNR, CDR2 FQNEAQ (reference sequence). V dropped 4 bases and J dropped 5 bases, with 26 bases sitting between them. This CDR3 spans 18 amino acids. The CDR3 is CASSSTNFGIRGQTEAFF. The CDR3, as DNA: TGTGCCAGCAGCTCCACCAACTTCGGGATCCGGGGGCAAACTGAAGCTTTCTTT.

The CDR3 here is CASSTRKGDVYGYTF. CDR3 DNA: TGTGCCAGCAGCACGAGGAAAGGGGACGTATATGGCTACACCTTC. The chain employs TRBV7-9 and TRBJ1-2, with D perhaps matching TRBD1 (5 bases). Trimming stripped 5 bases from V and 5 bases from J, with 18 bases between. The V gene's germline CDR1 is SEHNR and CDR2 FQNEAQ (reference sequence). This CDR3 spans 15 amino acids.

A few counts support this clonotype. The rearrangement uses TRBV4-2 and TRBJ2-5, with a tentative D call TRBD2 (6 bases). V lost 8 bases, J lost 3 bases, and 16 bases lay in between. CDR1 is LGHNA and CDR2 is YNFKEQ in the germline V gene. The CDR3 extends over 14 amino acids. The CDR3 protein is CASRRDSTEETQYF. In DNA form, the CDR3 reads TGTGCCAGCCGCCGGGACTCCACGGAAGAGACCCAGTACTTC.

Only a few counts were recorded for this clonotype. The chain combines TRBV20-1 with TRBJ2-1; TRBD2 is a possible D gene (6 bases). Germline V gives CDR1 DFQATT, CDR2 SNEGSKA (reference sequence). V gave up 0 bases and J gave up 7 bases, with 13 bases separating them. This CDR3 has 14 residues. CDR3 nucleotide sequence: TGCAGTGCTAGAGAGGGGACTGTGGGGAATGAGCAGTTCTTC. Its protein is CSAREGTVGNEQFF.

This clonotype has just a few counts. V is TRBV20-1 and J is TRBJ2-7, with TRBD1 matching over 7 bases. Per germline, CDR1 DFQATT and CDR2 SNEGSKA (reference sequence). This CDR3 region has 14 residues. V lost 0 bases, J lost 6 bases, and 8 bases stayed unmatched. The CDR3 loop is CSARETKNRGEQYF. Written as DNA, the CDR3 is TGCAGTGCTAGAGAAACAAAAAACAGGGGCGAGCAGTACTTC.

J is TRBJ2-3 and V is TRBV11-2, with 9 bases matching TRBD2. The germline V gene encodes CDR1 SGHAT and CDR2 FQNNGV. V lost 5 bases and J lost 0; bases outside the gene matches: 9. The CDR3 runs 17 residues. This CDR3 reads CASSPTTSGASTDTQYF. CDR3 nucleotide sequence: TGTGCCAGCAGCCCCACGACTAGCGGAGCAAGCACAGATACGCAGTATTTT.

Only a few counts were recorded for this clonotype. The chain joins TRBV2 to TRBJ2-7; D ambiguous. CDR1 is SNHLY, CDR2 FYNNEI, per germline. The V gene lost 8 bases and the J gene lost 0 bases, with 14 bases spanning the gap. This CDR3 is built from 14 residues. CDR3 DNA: TGTGCCAGCCGACCATACGATAGCTCCTACGAGCAGTACTTC. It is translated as CASRPYDSSYEQYF.

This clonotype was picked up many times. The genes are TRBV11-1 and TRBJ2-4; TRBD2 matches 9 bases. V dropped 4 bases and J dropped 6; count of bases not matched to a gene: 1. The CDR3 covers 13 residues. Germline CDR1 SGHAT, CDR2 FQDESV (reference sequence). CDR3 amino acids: CASSSSGANIQYF. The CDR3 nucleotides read TGTGCCAGCAGCTCTAGCGGGGCAAACATTCAGTACTTC.

The CDR3 DNA reads as TGTGCCAGCAGCGTAGGTGTGGGGTTTGAAGAGACCCAGTACTTC. Translated: CASSVGVGFEETQYF. This sequence joins TRBV9 and TRBJ2-5; D unclear. The CDR3 is 15 amino acids. V was trimmed by 0 bases and J by 3 bases, leaving 12 bases between them. CDR1 is SGDLS, CDR2 YYNGEE, per germline.

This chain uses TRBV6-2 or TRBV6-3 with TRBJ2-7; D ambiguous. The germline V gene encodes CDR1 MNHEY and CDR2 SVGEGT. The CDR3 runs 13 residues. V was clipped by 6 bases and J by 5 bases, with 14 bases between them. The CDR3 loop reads CASRQGSPDEQYF. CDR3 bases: TGTGCCAGCAGGCAAGGGTCACCGGACGAGCAGTACTTC.

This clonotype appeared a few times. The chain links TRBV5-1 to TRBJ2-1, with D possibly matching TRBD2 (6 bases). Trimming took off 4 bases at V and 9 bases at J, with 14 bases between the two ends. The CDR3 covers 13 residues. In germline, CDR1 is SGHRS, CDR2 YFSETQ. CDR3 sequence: CASSPRDSSEQFF. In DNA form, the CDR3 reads TGCGCCAGCAGCCCAAGGGACTCATCTGAGCAGTTCTTC.

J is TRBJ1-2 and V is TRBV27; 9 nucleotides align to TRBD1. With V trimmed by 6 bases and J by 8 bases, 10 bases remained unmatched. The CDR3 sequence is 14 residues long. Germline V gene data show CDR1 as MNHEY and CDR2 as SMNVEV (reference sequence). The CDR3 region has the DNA TGTGCCAGCAGAAGCCGGGACAGGGTCGCCGGCTACACCTTC. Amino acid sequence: CASRSRDRVAGYTF.

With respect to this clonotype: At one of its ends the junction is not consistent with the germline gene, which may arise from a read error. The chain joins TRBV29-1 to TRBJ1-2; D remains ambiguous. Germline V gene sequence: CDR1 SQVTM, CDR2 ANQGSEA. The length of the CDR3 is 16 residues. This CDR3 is CGVGPLWVFLNYGYTF. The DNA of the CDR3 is TGCGGCGTTGGACCCCTTTGGGTATTCCTAAACTATGGCTACACCTTC.

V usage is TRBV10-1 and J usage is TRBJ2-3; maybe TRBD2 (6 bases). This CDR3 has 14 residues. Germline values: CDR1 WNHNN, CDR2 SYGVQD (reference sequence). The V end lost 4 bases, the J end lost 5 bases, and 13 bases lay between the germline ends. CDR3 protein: CASSGLVGVDTQYF. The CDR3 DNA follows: TGCGCCAGCAGTGGACTAGTTGGGGTAGATACGCAGTATTTT.

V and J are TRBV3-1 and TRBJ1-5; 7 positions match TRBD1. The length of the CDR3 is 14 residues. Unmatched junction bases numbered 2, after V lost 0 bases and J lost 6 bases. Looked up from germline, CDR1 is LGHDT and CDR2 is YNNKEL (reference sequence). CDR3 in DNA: TGTGCCAGCAGCCAAGATAACAGGGGTCAGCCCCAGCATTTT. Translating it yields CASSQDNRGQPQHF.

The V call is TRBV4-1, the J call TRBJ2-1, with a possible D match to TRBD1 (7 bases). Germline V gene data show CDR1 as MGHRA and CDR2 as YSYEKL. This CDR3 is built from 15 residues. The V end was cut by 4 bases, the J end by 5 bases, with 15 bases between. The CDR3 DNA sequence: TGCGCCAGCAGCCGATCAGGGGGGCGGGACAATGAGCAGTTCTTC. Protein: CASSRSGGRDNEQFF.

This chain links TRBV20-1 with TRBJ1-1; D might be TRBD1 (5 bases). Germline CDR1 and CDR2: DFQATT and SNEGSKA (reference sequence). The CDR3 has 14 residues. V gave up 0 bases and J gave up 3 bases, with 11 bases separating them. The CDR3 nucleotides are TGCAGTGCTAGAGACGTGAGAGGGGACACTGAAGCTTTCTTT. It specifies CSARDVRGDTEAFF.

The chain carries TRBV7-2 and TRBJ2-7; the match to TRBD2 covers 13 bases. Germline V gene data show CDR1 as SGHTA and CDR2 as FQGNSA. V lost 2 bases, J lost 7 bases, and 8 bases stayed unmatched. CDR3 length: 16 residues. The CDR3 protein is CASSLWGTSGVNEQYF. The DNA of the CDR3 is TGTGCCAGCAGCTTATGGGGGACTAGCGGGGTCAATGAGCAGTACTTC.

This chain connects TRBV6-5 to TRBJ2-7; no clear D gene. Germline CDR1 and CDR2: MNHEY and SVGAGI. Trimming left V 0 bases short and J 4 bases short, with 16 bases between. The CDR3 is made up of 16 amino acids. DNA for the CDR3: TGTGCCAGCAGTTACTCTTTTGTAGTCCCCGAATACGAGCAGTACTTC. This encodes CASSYSFVVPEYEQYF.

CDR3: CASSTRDRPRTDTQYF. The CDR3 DNA reads TGTGCCAGCAGCACCCGGGACAGGCCTCGCACAGATACGCAGTATTTT. The chain couples TRBV11-2 to TRBJ2-3, with TRBD1 matching 8 bases. Germline V gene lookup returns CDR1 SGHAT and CDR2 FQNNGV. The CDR3 is 16 residues long. Trimming removed 5 bases from V and 1 base from J; junction bases left unmatched: 8.

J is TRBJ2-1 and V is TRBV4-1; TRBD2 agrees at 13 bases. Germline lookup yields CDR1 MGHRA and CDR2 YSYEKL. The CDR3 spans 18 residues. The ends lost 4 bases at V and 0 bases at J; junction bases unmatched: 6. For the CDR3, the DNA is TGCGCCAGCAGCCCCTGGACTAGCGGGAGAGCCTCCTACAATGAGCAGTTCTTC. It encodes CASSPWTSGRASYNEQFF.

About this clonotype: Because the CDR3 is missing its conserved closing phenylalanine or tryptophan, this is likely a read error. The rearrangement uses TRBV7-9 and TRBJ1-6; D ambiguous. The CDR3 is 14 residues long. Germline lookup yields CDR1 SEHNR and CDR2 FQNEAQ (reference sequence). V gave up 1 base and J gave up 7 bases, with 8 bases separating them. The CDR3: CASSLEGRNSPLHY. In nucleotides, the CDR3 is TGTGCCAGCAGCTTAGAAGGGAGGAATTCACCCCTCCACTAT.